The next 10 T cell receptor beta chains were all read from a single sample in a study of T cell responses to AZD1222 COVID-19 vaccine. The method was immunoSEQ multiplex PCR; TCRdb's version includes in-frame clones alone and lacks a portion of them. The data show 150,000 or so clones, over 85% seen once. Source: peripheral blood, taken on day 0 of AZD1222 vaccination. These receptors came from an adult in good health.

For this clone: Other DNA sequences within the sample encode an identical CDR3. This chain links TRBV5-1 with TRBJ2-7; D gene unclear. Germline CDR1 and CDR2: SGHRS and YFSETQ. The V end was cut by 0 bases, the J end by 3 bases, with 7 bases between. The CDR3 is 13 residues long. CDR3 coding DNA: TGCGCCAGCAGCTTGGGCGGTGACTACGAGCAGTACTTC. It encodes CASSLGGDYEQYF.

The genes are TRBV6-1 and TRBJ1-2; unclear D gene. The CDR3 consists of 13 residues. V was pared by 1 base and J by 8 bases, with 11 bases between. Germline CDR1 and CDR2: MNHNS and SASEGT. Here the CDR3 reads CASSEGGYSGYTF. The CDR3 DNA reads as TGTGCCAGCAGTGAAGGAGGCTATTCCGGCTACACCTTC.

The chain carries TRBV5-1 and TRBJ1-1; D gene uncertain. The CDR3 totals 15 residues. V lost 2 bases to trimming and J lost 5 bases, with 16 bases between them. CDR1 is SGHRS and CDR2 is YFSETQ in the germline V gene. This chain's CDR3 is CASSFRTGIGTEAFF. CDR3 DNA: TGCGCCAGCAGCTTCCGAACCGGGATCGGGACTGAAGCTTTCTTT.

The genes are TRBV4-1 and TRBJ1-4; D perhaps matches TRBD1 (6 bases). The CDR3 is made up of 15 amino acids. V was pared by 1 base and J by 3 bases, with 9 bases between. Germline-derived CDR1 and CDR2 are MGHRA and YSYEKL. This chain's CDR3 is CASSQGQGSNEKLFF. The CDR3 DNA sequence: TGCGCCAGCAGCCAAGGGCAGGGGTCTAATGAAAAACTGTTTTTT.

J is TRBJ2-1 and V is TRBV2; possible D gene TRBD2, 7 bases. Trimming took off 2 bases at V and 12 bases at J, with 8 bases between the two ends. The CDR3 contains 11 residues. Per germline, CDR1 SNHLY and CDR2 FYNNEI. The CDR3, as DNA: TGTGCCAGCAGTGAAAGGGGGGGGCAGTTCTTC. Translation gives CASSERGGQFF.

The chain has TRBV11-2 and TRBJ1-3; 11 nucleotides agree with TRBD1. The CDR3 has 17 amino acids. V lost 5 bases and J lost 3; bases outside the gene matches: 9. The germline V gene has CDR1 SGHAT and CDR2 FQNNGV. This CDR3 reads CASSPRTGGIGGNTIYF. The CDR3 region has the DNA TGTGCCAGCAGCCCTAGGACAGGGGGCATCGGTGGAAACACCATATATTTT. The full variable domain, with the rest looked up from reference TRBV11-2 and TRBJ1-3, is EAGVAQSPRYKIIEKRQSVAFWCNPISGHATLYWYQQILGQGPKLLIQFQNNGVVDDSQLPKDRFSAERLKGVDSTLKIQPAKLEDSAVYLCASSPRTGGIGGNTIYFGEGSWLTVV.

The rearrangement links TRBV14 to TRBJ2-4, with D maybe TRBD2 (5 bases). Germline V gene data show CDR1 as SGHDN and CDR2 as FVKESK. V lost 3 bases, J lost 0 bases, and 12 bases lay in between. The CDR3 has 16 amino acids. This chain's CDR3 is CASSQAGAAAKNIQYF. The CDR3 DNA follows: TGTGCCAGCAGCCAGGCGGGTGCGGCAGCCAAAAACATTCAGTACTTC.

The V gene is TRBV6-5, the J gene TRBJ2-3; 9 positions agree with TRBD2. V lost 0 bases, J lost 6 bases, and 4 bases stayed unmatched. Germline-derived CDR1 and CDR2 are MNHEY and SVGAGI. CDR3 length equals 15 residues. CDR3: CASSYSAGGGDTQYF. DNA for the CDR3: TGTGCCAGCAGTTACTCAGCGGGGGGTGGGGATACGCAGTATTTT.

The chain links TRBV20-1 to TRBJ2-3; D is ambiguous. Germline assignment: CDR1 DFQATT and CDR2 SNEGSKA (reference sequence). V lost 5 bases and J 5 bases, leaving 8 bases between the germline ends. CDR3 length: 11 amino acids. In DNA, the CDR3 is TGCAGTGCTCTAAGGCTAGATACGCAGTATTTT. Translation gives CSALRLDTQYF.

The genes are TRBV27 and TRBJ1-3, with D unclear. CDR3 length: 14 amino acids. Trimming shortened V by 0 bases and J by 0 bases, and 3 bases separated the two germline ends. Germline loops: CDR1 MNHEY, CDR2 SMNVEV (reference sequence). The CDR3 loop is CASSLSISGNTIYF. The CDR3 nucleotides are TGTGCCAGCAGTTTATCGATCTCTGGAAACACCATATATTTT.